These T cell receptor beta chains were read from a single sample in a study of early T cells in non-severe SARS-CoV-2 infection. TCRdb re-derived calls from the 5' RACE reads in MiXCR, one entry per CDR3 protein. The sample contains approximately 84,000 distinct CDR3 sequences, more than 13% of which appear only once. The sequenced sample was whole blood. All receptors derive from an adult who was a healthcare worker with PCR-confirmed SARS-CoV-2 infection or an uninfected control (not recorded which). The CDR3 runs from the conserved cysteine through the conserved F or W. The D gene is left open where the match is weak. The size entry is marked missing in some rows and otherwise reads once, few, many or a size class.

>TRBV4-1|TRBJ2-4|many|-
TGCGCCAGCAGCCAAGTGGGACTCAACAAAAACATTCAGTACTTC
CASSQVGLNKNIQYF
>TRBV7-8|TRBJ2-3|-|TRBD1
TGTGCCAGCAGCATCCTTGGACAGGGAGAAGGCACAGATACGCAGTATTTT
CASSILGQGEGTDTQYF
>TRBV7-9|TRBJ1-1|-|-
TGTGCCAGCAGCTTAGACGCTGAAGCTTTCTTT
CASSLDAEAFF
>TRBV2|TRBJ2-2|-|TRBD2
TGTGCCAGCAATTCACTAGCGGGTTACACCGGGGAGCTGTTTTTT
CASNSLAGYTGELFF
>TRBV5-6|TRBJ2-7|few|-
TGTGCCAGCAGCTTTGTACGTCGTTCCTCCTACGAGCAGTACTTC
CASSFVRRSSYEQYF
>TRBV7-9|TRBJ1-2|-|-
TGTGCCAGCAGCTTAGGGGCGGGGACCCCTTTTAACTATGGCTACACCTTC
CASSLGAGTPFNYGYTF
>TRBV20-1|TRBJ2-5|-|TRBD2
TGCAGTGCTGGCCCACAGCGGGAAAAAGAGACCCAGTACTTC
CSAGPQREKETQYF
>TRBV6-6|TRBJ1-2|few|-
TGTGCCAGCAGGGAGACCCAAAACAACTATGGCTACACCTTC
CASRETQNNYGYTF
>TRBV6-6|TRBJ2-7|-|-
TGTGCCAGCAGTTATGTTGGGTCAAGCTCCTACGAGCAGTACTTC
CASSYVGSSSYEQYF
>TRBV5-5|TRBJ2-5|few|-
TGTGCCAGCAAAAGGGTAGCCGTCTTACTCCAAGAGACCCAGTACTTC
CASKRVAVLLQETQYF
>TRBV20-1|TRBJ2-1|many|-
TGCAGTGCACCGCTAGGAAGGGGCAATGAGCAGTTCTTC
CSAPLGRGNEQFF
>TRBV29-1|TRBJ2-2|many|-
TGCAGCGTTTCTTCGAACACCGGGGAGCTGTTTTTT
CSVSSNTGELFF
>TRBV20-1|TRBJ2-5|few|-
TGCAGTGCTAGTACCGATCAAGAGACCCAGTACTTC
CSASTDQETQYF
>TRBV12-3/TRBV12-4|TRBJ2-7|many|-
TGTGCCAGCAGTTTTGTGACAGGCGAATACGAGCAGTACTTC
CASSFVTGEYEQYF
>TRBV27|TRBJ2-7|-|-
TGTGCCAGCAGCCCTTTGGTGACCACCTACGAGCAGTACTTC
CASSPLVTTYEQYF
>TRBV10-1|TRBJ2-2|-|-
TGCGCCAGCAGTGAATATTTAGTGGCCGGGGAGCTGTTTTTT
CASSEYLVAGELFF
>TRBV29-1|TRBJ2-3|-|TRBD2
TGCAGCGTGGGGGTAGCGGGAGCAGATACGCAGTATTTT
CSVGVAGADTQYF
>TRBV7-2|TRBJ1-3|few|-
TGTGCCAGCAGTATACGGGGCGGCACCATATATTTT
CASSIRGGTIYF
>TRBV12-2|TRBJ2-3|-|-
TGTGCAAGTCGCCCGGGAGGGCGTGTAGATACGCAGTATTTT
CASRPGGRVDTQYF
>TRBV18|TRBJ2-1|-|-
TGTGCCAGCTCACCGGGACTGGTGGGCTCCTACAATGAGCAGTTCTTC
CASSPGLVGSYNEQFF
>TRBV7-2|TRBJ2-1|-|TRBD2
TGTGCCAGCAACCCAAAGGGCGGGAGGGCCTCAATCTTC
CASNPKGGRASIF
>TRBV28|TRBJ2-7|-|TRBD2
TGTGCCAGCTCTTTAGCGGGCAGAAACGAGCAGTACTTC
CASSLAGRNEQYF
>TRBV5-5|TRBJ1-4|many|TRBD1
TGTGCCAGCAGCCTGACAGGGGTCGGAGAAAAACTGTTTTTT
CASSLTGVGEKLFF
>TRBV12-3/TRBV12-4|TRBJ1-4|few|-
TGTGCCAGCAGCGCGACAGTCAGGACGACTAATGAAAAACTGTTTTTT
CASSATVRTTNEKLFF
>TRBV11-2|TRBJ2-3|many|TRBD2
TGTGCCAGCAGCTACCATAGCGGGAGGGCGGGAGATACGCAGTATTTT
CASSYHSGRAGDTQYF
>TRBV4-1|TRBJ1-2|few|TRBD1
TGCGCCAGCAGCCACCGGAAGGGGGACAGCAACTATGGCTACACCTTC
CASSHRKGDSNYGYTF
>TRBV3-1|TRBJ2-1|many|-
TGTGCCAGCAGCCCCCTTTCGGGATCGTATGAGCAGTTCTTC
CASSPLSGSYEQFF
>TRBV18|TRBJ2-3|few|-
TGTGCCAGCTCACCACGCGGGGCGCCCTCCAATCCGAAAGATACGCAGTATTTT
CASSPRGAPSNPKDTQYF
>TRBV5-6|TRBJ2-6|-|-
TGTGCCAGCAGCTTAATCCCCGATTACTCTGGGGCCAACGTCCTGACTTTC
CASSLIPDYSGANVLTF
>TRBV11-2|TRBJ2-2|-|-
TGTGCCAGCAGCCTCAACTTCGGGGACACCGGGGAGCTGTTTTTT
CASSLNFGDTGELFF
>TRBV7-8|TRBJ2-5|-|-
TGTGCCAGCAGCCCGAGTCTAGCGAGTCAAGAGACCCAGTACTTC
CASSPSLASQETQYF
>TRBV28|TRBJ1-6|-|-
TGTGCCAGCAGTTCTACTTCACCCCTCCACTTT
CASSSTSPLHF
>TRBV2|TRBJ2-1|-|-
TGTGCCAGCGGTGAGAATGAGCAGTTCTTC
CASGENEQFF
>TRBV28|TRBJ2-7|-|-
TGTGCCAGCAGTGCCGCCGGGACTTACTCCTACGAGCAGTACTTC
CASSAAGTYSYEQYF
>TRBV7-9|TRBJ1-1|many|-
TGTGCCAGCAGCCTAAGGGGCGTCGGGGCCGGTGAAGCTTTCTTT
CASSLRGVGAGEAFF
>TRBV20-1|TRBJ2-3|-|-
TGCAGTGTTAGACCTCCCGGGACTAGCACAGATACGCAGTATTTT
CSVRPPGTSTDTQYF
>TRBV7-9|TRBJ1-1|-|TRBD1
TGTGCCAGCAGCCATGGACAGGCGTTGAACACTGAAGCTTTCTTT
CASSHGQALNTEAFF
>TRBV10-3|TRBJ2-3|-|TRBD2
TGTGCCATCAGTAATGTAGCGGGAGGAGCAGATACGCAGTATTTT
CAISNVAGGADTQYF
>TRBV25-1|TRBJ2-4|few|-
TGTGCCAGCAGTGATTCACGAGGGGACATTCAGTACTTC
CASSDSRGDIQYF
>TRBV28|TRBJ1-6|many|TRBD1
TGTGCCAGCAGAACCGGGACAGGGTACTATTCACCCCTCCACTTT
CASRTGTGYYSPLHF
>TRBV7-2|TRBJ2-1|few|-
TGTGCCAGCAGCCCCAGACAGCAACACTCCTACAATGAGCAGTTCTTC
CASSPRQQHSYNEQFF
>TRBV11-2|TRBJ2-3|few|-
TGTGCCAGCAGCTTTAGCGGCCCCACAGATACGCAGTATTTT
CASSFSGPTDTQYF
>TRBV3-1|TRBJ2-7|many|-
TGTGCCAGCAGCCAACGATCCTACGAGCAGTACTTC
CASSQRSYEQYF
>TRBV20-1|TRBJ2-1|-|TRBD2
TGCAGTGCGACGACTAGCGGGCTATACAATGAGCAGTTCTTC
CSATTSGLYNEQFF
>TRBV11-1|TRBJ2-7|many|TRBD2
TGTGCCAGCAGCCCTAGCGGAGGCGAGCAGTACTTC
CASSPSGGEQYF
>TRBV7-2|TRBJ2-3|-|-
TGTGCCAGCAGCTTAGACGTTCCTACGCAGTATTTT
CASSLDVPTQYF
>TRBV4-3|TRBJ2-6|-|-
TGCGCCAGCAGCCAAGGGACGCCGAGCTCTGGGGCCAACGTCCTGACTTTC
CASSQGTPSSGANVLTF
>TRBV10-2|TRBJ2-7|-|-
TGCGCCAGCAGTGACTCACAGGCCCCGAGGGGGGAGCAGTACTTC
CASSDSQAPRGEQYF
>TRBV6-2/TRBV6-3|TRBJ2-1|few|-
TGTGCCGTAAGGGGGAGGATGTACAATGAGCAGTTCTTC
CAVRGRMYNEQFF
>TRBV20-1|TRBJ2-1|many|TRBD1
TGCAGTACAGACAGGGGGATACGGTACAATGAGCAGTTCTTC
CSTDRGIRYNEQFF
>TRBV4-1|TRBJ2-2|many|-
TGCGCCAGCAGCCACCATATCAGGGGGGCCGGGGAGCTGTTTTTT
CASSHHIRGAGELFF
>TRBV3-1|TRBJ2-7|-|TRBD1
TGTGCCAGCAGCCGGCCATCGGGTTCAGGGGGCGAGCAGTACTTC
CASSRPSGSGGEQYF
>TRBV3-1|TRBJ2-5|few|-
TGTGCCAGCAGCCAAGTTACGGAGACCCAGTACTTC
CASSQVTETQYF